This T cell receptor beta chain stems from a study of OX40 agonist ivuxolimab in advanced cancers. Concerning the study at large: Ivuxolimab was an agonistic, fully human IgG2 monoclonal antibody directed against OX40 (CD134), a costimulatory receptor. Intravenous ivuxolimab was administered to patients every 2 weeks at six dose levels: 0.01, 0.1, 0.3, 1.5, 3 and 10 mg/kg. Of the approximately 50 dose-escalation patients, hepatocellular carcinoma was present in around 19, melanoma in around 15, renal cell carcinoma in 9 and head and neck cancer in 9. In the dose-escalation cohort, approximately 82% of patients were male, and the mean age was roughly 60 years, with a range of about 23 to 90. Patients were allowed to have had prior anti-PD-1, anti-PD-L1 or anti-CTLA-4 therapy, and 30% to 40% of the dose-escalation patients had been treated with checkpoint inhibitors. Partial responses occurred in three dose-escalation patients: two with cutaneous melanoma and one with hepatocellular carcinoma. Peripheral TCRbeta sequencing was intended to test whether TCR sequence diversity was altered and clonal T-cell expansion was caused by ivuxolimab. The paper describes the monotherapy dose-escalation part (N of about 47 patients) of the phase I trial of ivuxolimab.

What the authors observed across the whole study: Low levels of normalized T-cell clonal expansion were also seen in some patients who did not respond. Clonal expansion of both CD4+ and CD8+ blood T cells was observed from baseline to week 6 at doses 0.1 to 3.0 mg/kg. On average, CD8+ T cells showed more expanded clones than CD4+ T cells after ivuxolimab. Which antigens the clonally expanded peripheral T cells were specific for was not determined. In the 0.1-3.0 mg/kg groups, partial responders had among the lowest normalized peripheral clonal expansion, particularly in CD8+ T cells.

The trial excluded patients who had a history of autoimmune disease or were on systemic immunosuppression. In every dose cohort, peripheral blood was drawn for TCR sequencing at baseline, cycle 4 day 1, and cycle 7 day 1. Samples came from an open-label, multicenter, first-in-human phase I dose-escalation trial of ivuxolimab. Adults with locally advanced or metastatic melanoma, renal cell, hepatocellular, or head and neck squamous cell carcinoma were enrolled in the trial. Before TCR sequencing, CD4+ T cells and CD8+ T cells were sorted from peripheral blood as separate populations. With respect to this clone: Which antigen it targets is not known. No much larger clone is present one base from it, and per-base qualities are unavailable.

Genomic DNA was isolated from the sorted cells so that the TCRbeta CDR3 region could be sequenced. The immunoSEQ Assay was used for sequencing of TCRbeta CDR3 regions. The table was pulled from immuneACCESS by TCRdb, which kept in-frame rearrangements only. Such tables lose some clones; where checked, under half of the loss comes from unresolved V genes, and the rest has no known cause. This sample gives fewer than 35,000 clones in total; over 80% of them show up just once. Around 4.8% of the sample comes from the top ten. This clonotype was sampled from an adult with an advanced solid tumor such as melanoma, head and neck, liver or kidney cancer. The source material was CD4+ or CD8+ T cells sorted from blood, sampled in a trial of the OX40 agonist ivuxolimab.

The sequence in DNA is TGTGCCAGCAGCCAAGAAGGACCGGGGACCCCCGGTTACGAGCAGTACTTC. Translated, this is CASSQEGPGTPGYEQYF. The chain is made from TRBV14 and TRBJ2-7; the D gene may be TRBD1 or TRBD2, since each aligns over 5 bases. CDR1 and CDR2 are drawn from the germline V gene: SGHDN, FVKESK. Spanning cysteine to phenylalanine, the CDR3 consists of 17 amino acids. Only the CDR3 DNA stays, 51 bases, in frame from base 1. V loses 0 bases of germline sequence and J loses 4 bases, and the interval between the two ends is 19 bases.